These 4 T cell receptor beta chains came from one sample sequenced in a study of identical twins (dated by TCRdb to the mid-2010s). Library generation was performed with 5' RACE. TCRdb names Illumina HiSeq 2000 as the instrument used. The public reads were run again by TCRdb, first through fastp at Q25 and then through MiXCR, and only productive beta chains were kept. A single entry per CDR3 protein holds the most common genes and DNA from its merged rows. The sample table holds hundreds of thousands of distinct CDR3 sequences, of which 21% were seen once. The top ten clonotypes cover approximately 4.5% of the sample. This sample was shared with a second study, whose subject was T cells expressing NK-cell markers.

Sequencing was performed on PBMCs. The receptors come from a woman between 18 and 29 years old in good health.

The chain recombines TRBV7-4 with TRBJ2-1, with 8 bases aligning to TRBD2. V was pared by 4 bases and J by 10 bases, with 15 bases of the junction left unmatched. Per germline, CDR1 SGHVT and CDR2 SQSDAQ. The CDR3 totals 16 residues. CDR3 protein: CASSSEAGAVPDEQFF. The CDR3, as DNA: TGTGCCAGCAGCTCAGAAGCGGGGGCCGTTCCGGACGAGCAGTTCTTC.

Only a few counts were recorded for this clonotype. The J gene is TRBJ2-1, the V gene TRBV5-5; a weak D match, TRBD2 (5 bases). The CDR3 is 15 residues long. From germline, CDR1 is SGHKS and CDR2 YYEKEE (reference sequence). Between the trimmed V and J ends, which lost 0 bases and 4 bases, there was a span of 11 bases. CDR3 coding DNA: TGTGCCAGCAGCTTGGTTGCTAGCCTTTACAATGAGCAGTTCTTC. This gives the protein CASSLVASLYNEQFF.

This clonotype was seen only a few times. This chain links TRBV5-4 with TRBJ2-7, with D unresolved. Per the germline V gene, CDR1 is SGHNT and CDR2 is YYREEE (reference sequence). The CDR3 totals 14 residues. With 1 base removed from V and 1 base from J, the gap between germline ends came to 9 bases. CDR3 amino acids: CASSLKEHSYEQYF. The CDR3 nucleotides read TGTGCCAGCAGCTTGAAGGAGCATTCCTACGAGCAGTACTTC.

This chain connects TRBV6-1 to TRBJ2-1; TRBD2 matches at 15 bases. CDR1 and CDR2 (germline): MNHNS, SASEGT. Trimming at V came to 6 bases and at J to 14 bases, leaving 8 bases not matched to a gene. CDR3 length: 14 residues. CDR3 amino acids: CASRSLGLAGGEFF. In DNA, the CDR3 is TGTGCCAGCAGATCGTTAGGACTAGCGGGAGGGGAGTTCTTC.